A single sample is the source of the 12 T cell receptor beta chains below, sequenced in a study of blood T cell repertoires in COVID-19. Measured with immunoSEQ multiplex PCR; TCRdb has only the in-frame clones, and not every one. The sample holds some 100,000 clones, 92% seen once. Source material: peripheral blood. Every receptor here comes from a man between 65 and 79 years old with acute or convalescent COVID-19.

In this sample, this clone turned up once. The chain joins TRBV5-1 to TRBJ1-1; the D is unclear. V dropped 2 bases and J dropped 2 bases, with 13 bases sitting between them. CDR3 length: 15 amino acids. Germline assignment: CDR1 SGHRS and CDR2 YFSETQ. DNA of the CDR3: TGCGCCAGCAGCTTAGCGGCCACCGCTAACACTGAAGCTTTCTTT. This translates into CASSLAATANTEAFF.

CDR3 sequence reads: CAISQTATNEKLFF. The CDR3 region has the DNA TGTGCCATCAGCCAGACAGCAACTAATGAAAAACTGTTTTTT. The chain combines TRBV10-3 with TRBJ1-4, with D possibly matching TRBD1 (5 bases). Trimming left V 6 bases short and J 0 bases short, with 8 bases between. Looked up from germline, CDR1 is ENHRY and CDR2 is SYGVKD. CDR3 size: 14 residues.

The chain combines TRBV2 with TRBJ2-7; 12 bases agree with TRBD1. V trimming: 7 bases; J trimming: 1 base; junction bases outside the gene matches: 5. Germline values: CDR1 SNHLY, CDR2 FYNNEI. The CDR3 totals 15 residues. For the CDR3, the DNA is TGTGCCAGCAAGGAGGGACAGGGGGCTTCCTACGAGCAGTACTTC. It specifies CASKEGQGASYEQYF.

The chain uses TRBV6-4 and TRBJ1-2; 8 bases are a match to TRBD1. The CDR3 covers 12 residues. Per the germline V gene, CDR1 is MRHNA and CDR2 is SNTAGT. After removal of 6 bases from V and 8 bases from J, the junction contained 5 bases not matched to a gene. The CDR3 DNA sequence: TGTGCCAGCAGCGGGACAGGCTTCGGCTACACCTTC. Translating it yields CASSGTGFGYTF.

The rearrangement joins TRBV7-8 to TRBJ1-4; maybe TRBD1 (5 bases). The CDR3 extends over 15 amino acids. V dropped 2 bases and J dropped 4 bases, with 11 bases sitting between them. Germline loops: CDR1 SGHVS, CDR2 FQNEAQ. The CDR3 is CASSLRGAYNEKLFF. The CDR3 DNA follows: TGTGCCAGCAGCTTACGTGGGGCCTATAATGAAAAACTGTTTTTT.

The chain is built from TRBV9 and TRBJ1-4; the match to TRBD1 covers 11 bases. Germline V lookup: CDR1 SGDLS, CDR2 YYNGEE. CDR3 length equals 15 residues. J lost 7 bases, V lost 3 bases, and 5 bases had no gene match. The CDR3 DNA follows: TGTGCCAGCAGCGAATCCGGGACAGGGGGTGAAAAACTGTTTTTT. Its translation: CASSESGTGGEKLFF.

This chain uses TRBV2 with TRBJ2-2; D is possibly TRBD2 (5 bases). With 5 bases removed from V and 0 bases from J, the gap between germline ends came to 13 bases. The CDR3 sequence is 16 residues long. CDR1 and CDR2 (germline): SNHLY, FYNNEI. CDR3 DNA sequence: TGTGCCAGCAGTAAACGACTACCCGCGAACACCGGGGAGCTGTTTTTT. This encodes CASSKRLPANTGELFF.

The chain employs TRBV18 and TRBJ1-2, with D hard to call. Trimming removed 3 bases from V and 4 bases from J, with 12 bases in between. This CDR3 spans 14 amino acids. From germline, CDR1 is KGHSH and CDR2 LQKENI. The CDR3 region has the DNA TGTGCCAGCTCACCTCGGATGGAGGCCTATGGCTACACCTTC. It translates to CASSPRMEAYGYTF.

V is TRBV19 and J is TRBJ1-1; 9 nucleotides line up with TRBD1. Germline CDR1 and CDR2: LNHDA and SQIVND (reference sequence). The CDR3 is made up of 13 amino acids. V dropped 5 bases and J dropped 3; count of bases not matched to a gene: 1. The CDR3 reads CASSWTGDTEAFF. The CDR3 nucleotides read TGTGCCAGTAGTTGGACAGGGGACACTGAAGCTTTCTTT.

Concerning this clone: Additional DNA sequences in this sample encode the identical CDR3. The gene calls are TRBV6-5 and TRBJ2-3, with 7 bases identical to TRBD2. With V trimmed by 2 bases and J by 0 bases, 2 bases remained unmatched. Germline V lookup: CDR1 MNHEY, CDR2 SVGAGI. The CDR3 totals 15 residues. In DNA form, the CDR3 reads TGTGCCAGCAGTTACCAGCGGGGAAGCACAGATACGCAGTATTTT. Translated, it gives CASSYQRGSTDTQYF.

The chain has TRBV29-1 and TRBJ2-2; possibly TRBD1 for D (5 bases). Trimming removed 1 base at V and 6 bases at J, with 6 bases between. The CDR3 has 12 residues. Germline V gene sequence: CDR1 SQVTM, CDR2 ANQGSEA. The CDR3 DNA is TGCAGCGTTGAAGGGGGCTCCGGGGAGCTGTTTTTT. It specifies CSVEGGSGELFF.

The chain couples TRBV19 to TRBJ1-1; weak D call: TRBD1 (5 bases). This CDR3 region has 16 residues. The V end lost 1 base, the J end lost 5 bases, and 17 bases lay between the germline ends. From germline, CDR1 is LNHDA and CDR2 SQIVND (reference sequence). The DNA of the CDR3 is TGTGCCAGTAGTATAGTTTTTGGGGCAGGGAGGACTGAAGCTTTCTTT. Residues: CASSIVFGAGRTEAFF.